Listed below are T cell receptor beta chains from one sample, sequenced in a study of cytomegalovirus exposure and HLA in healthy donors. Using immunoSEQ multiplex PCR, the repertoire was profiled, and TCRdb retains in-frame clones only, with some absent. The sample includes fewer than 250,000 clones, around 79% of them seen just once. Sequencing was carried out using PBMCs. The source of these receptors is a man aged 18 to 29 in good health and CMV-seronegative. Both conserved end residues are part of each CDR3. A clone size is listed for some rows: how often the clone was seen (once, few, many), or a class if it is expanded.

clone_size v_call cdr3_aa
- TRBV7-3 CASSVLPQGTQYF
- TRBV30 CAWSQELTDSRTGELFF
- TRBV7-9 CASSRGETYGYTF
- TRBV7-9 CASSLDRISTNTEAFF
- TRBV11-2 CASSDDTRETQYF
- TRBV15 CATSRVEGATSYEQYF
- TRBV4-3 CASSQGGWGNTEAFF
- TRBV7-2 CASSFVPQDNEQFF
- TRBV18 CASSPGTEGTDTQYF
once TRBV4-2 CASSPQGTEAFF
- TRBV10-1 CASKRTSGRAVEQFF
- TRBV5-1 CASSLILAGVGSYNEQFF
- TRBV19 CASSIRDSNQPQHF
- TRBV6-5 CASSRGTPEAFF
- TRBV4-2 CASSQEWGYEQFF
- TRBV5-1 CASSLSTGQGLNYGYTF
- TRBV4-1 CASSQDKGYEQYF
once TRBV19 CASSLGRTGGKPEAFF
- TRBV30 CAWSLGNRPGDEKLFF
- TRBV9 CASSVVAGDYNEQFF
- TRBV4-3 CASSQEASGGETQYF
- TRBV5-1 CASSETSGGNNEQFF
few TRBV30 CAWSVGGAIDEQFF
- TRBV5-6 CASSPGHTNYGYTF
many TRBV4-2 CASSQEGGTAKNEQYF
- TRBV7-2 CASSPGTSGKGGKETQYF
- TRBV6-4 CASSGGRHTDTQYF
- TRBV6-6 CASSYIDSLGEKLFF
- TRBV30 CACHWTGRNSPLHF
- TRBV30 CACTTAGGWVYEQYF
once TRBV11-3 CASSSGTGTVYGYTF
- TRBV2 CASRTGQGSEQFF
few TRBV6-1 CAGWTGRGTEAFF
- TRBV6-1 CASRVYSGGTDTQYF
- TRBV20-1 CSASKNTEAFF
- TRBV5-1 CASSFAGTPAGEQYF
- TRBV11-2 CASSLVTSDLRANVLTF
- TRBV15 CATSRDRGRHSEKLFF
- TRBV9 CASSVVGQNNEQFF
few TRBV5-6 CASSLIGGYTF
- TRBV25-1 CASSTSGQLSFYSYEQYF
- TRBV10-3 CAISTPGKNTEAFF
- TRBV4-3 CASSQDGRGRFTGELFF